This note documents a single T cell receptor (beta chain) sequence. Trimming removed 8 bases at V and 2 bases at J, with 14 bases between. CDR3 length: 14 amino acids. CDR1 MDHEN and CDR2 SYDVKM come from the germline V gene. The data are from a study of blood T cell repertoires in COVID-19. About the research overall: Material from acute and convalescent COVID-19 was sourced from the United States, Italy and Spain. T cells, B-cell-depleted T cells, or PBMCs supplied cDNA or gDNA.

Original analysis: Reference gene primers were amplified, and this amplification served to estimate nucleated cell counts. Using immunoSEQ multiplex PCR, the repertoire was profiled, and TCRdb retains in-frame clones only, with some absent. The D gene and trimming were derived from the DNA, and the V and J assignments and clone size from that table. The sample has 270,000 or so clones, 75% to 90% seen once. The receptor's source is a woman aged 25 to 45 with acute COVID-19. The V gene is TRBV28, the J gene TRBJ2-3; a possible D gene is TRBD2 (5 bases). Input material: PBMCs or T cells enriched from blood (not recorded which). CDR3 sequence (DNA): TGTGCCAGCCAAAGGAGGAAGCCCACAGATACGCAGTATTTT. Residues: CASQRRKPTDTQYF.